Listed below are T cell receptor beta chains from one sample, sequenced in a study of neurological immune-mediated disorders. TCRdb re-derived calls from the 5' RACE reads in MiXCR, one entry per CDR3 protein. Counted here are around 46,000 distinct CDR3 sequences, under 2% occurring once; the ten biggest clones make up around 2.3%. Sequenced sample: PBMCs. Receptors originate from a middle-aged woman with multiple sclerosis. Each CDR3 is given with its conserved first and last residue. D genes are given only for firm matches. A clone size is listed for some rows: how often the clone was seen (once, few, many), or a class if it is expanded.

>many|TRBJ2-1|TRBV7-2|15|TRBD1
CASSRDRRSYNEQFF
TGTGCCAGCAGTCGGGACAGGCGATCCTACAATGAGCAGTTCTTC
>many|TRBJ2-1|TRBV10-3|13|-
CAAQESSYNEQFF
TGTGCCGCCCAGGAGAGCTCCTACAATGAGCAGTTCTTC
>many|TRBJ1-6|TRBV20-1|15|-
CSAEYVGGNNSPLHF
TGCAGTGCTGAGTATGTGGGGGGCAATAATTCACCCCTCCACTTT
>many|TRBJ1-1|TRBV5-5|17|-
CASSLIPTRAMNTEAFF
TGTGCCAGCAGCTTGATCCCTACCAGGGCTATGAACACTGAAGCTTTCTTT
>-|TRBJ1-5|TRBV4-2|13|-
CASSQDRRQPQHF
TGTGCCAGCAGCCAAGATCGCAGACAGCCCCAGCATTTT
>many|TRBJ1-5|TRBV7-6|17|TRBD1
CASKPNQDREGFQPQHF
TGTGCCTCAAAACCCAATCAGGACAGGGAGGGTTTTCAGCCCCAGCATTTT
>many|TRBJ2-7|TRBV6-6|13|-
CASSSDSLYEQYF
TGTGCCAGCAGTTCGGACAGCCTCTACGAGCAGTACTTC
>many|TRBJ1-1|TRBV5-1|11|-
CASIGNTEAFF
TGCGCCAGCATTGGGAACACTGAAGCTTTCTTT
>-|TRBJ1-2|TRBV25-1|13|-
CASSRTASYGYTF
TGTGCCAGCTCCAGGACAGCCAGCTATGGCTACACCTTC
>many|TRBJ1-6|TRBV3-1|15|TRBD1
CASSLRDRPNSPLHF
TGTGCCAGCAGCCTCCGGGACAGACCTAATTCACCCCTCCACTTT
>many|TRBJ2-1|TRBV5-6|16|-
CASSLPLDSAYNEQFF
TGTGCCAGCAGCCTCCCACTAGACTCAGCGTACAATGAGCAGTTCTTC
>many|TRBJ2-4|TRBV7-9|17|TRBD1
CASSSPDRALAKNIQYF
TGTGCCAGCAGCTCTCCTGACAGGGCCCTAGCCAAAAACATTCAGTACTTC
>many|TRBJ1-4|TRBV5-1|14|-
CASSPSPSTEKLFF
TGCGCCAGCAGTCCTAGCCCGTCGACTGAAAAACTGTTTTTT
>many|TRBJ2-3|TRBV20-1|13|-
CSAREPGTDTQYF
TGCAGTGCTAGAGAGCCGGGCACAGATACGCAGTATTTT
>many|TRBJ2-7|TRBV29-1|11|-
CSVKDSYEQYF
TGCAGCGTTAAGGACTCCTACGAGCAGTACTTC
>many|TRBJ2-4|TRBV20-1|18|TRBD2
CSASRLAGGTLAKNIQYF
TGCAGTGCTTCGAGGCTAGCGGGGGGTACCTTAGCCAAAAACATTCAGTACTTC
>many|TRBJ2-6|TRBV19|13|-
CASGETGANVLTF
TGTGCCTCAGGGGAGACTGGGGCCAACGTCCTGACTTTC
>many|TRBJ1-1|TRBV5-6|16|-
CASSLSAKGTRTEAFF
TGTGCCAGCAGCTTGAGTGCAAAGGGAACGAGGACTGAAGCTTTCTTT
>many|TRBJ2-1|TRBV20-1|16|TRBD2
CSAPGLAGARGNEQFF
TGCAGTGCCCCCGGACTAGCGGGGGCCCGGGGTAATGAGCAGTTCTTC
>many|TRBJ1-6|TRBV7-2|16|-
CASSLNGVFVNSPLHF
TGTGCCAGCAGCTTAAACGGCGTCTTCGTCAATTCACCCCTCCACTTT
>many|TRBJ2-2|TRBV6-6|15|-
CASSTPEGYTGELFF
TGTGCCAGCAGTACCCCAGAAGGGTACACCGGGGAGCTGTTTTTT
>many|TRBJ1-3|TRBV5-1|14|TRBD1
CASSGTASGNTIYF
TGCGCCAGCAGCGGGACAGCCTCTGGAAACACCATATATTTT
>many|TRBJ2-3|TRBV4-1|15|TRBD2
CASSQDRDYPDTQYF
TGCGCCAGCAGTCAAGACCGGGACTACCCAGATACGCAGTATTTT